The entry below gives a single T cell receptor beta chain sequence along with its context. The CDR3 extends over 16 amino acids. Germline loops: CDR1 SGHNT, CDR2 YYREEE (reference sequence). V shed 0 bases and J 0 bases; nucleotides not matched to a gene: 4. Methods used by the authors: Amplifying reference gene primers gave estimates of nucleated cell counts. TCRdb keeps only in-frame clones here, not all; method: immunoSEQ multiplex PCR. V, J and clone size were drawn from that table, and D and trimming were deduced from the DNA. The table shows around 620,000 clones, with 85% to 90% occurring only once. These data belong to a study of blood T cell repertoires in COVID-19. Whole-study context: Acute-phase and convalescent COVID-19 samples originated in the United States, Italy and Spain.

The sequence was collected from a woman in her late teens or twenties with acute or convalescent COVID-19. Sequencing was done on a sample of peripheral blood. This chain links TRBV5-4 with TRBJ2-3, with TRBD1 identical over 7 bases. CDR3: CASSLGEGASTDTQYF. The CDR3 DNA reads TGTGCCAGCAGCTTGGGAGAGGGGGCTAGCACAGATACGCAGTATTTT.